The clone carrying this T cell receptor beta chain was counted between two and nine times. Its cognate antigen is unknown. Assay version v3.0 of immunoSEQ was used, and it was run at survey level. The method was immunoSEQ multiplex PCR; TCRdb's version includes in-frame clones alone and lacks a portion of them. Among around 28,000 clones listed, approximately 88% were seen once. Every one of the participants with HIV received treatment in the United States. The CDR3 covers 15 residues. The germline V gene has CDR1 LGHNA and CDR2 YNFKEQ. The V end lost 0 bases, the J end lost 7 bases, and 15 bases lay between the germline ends. The data are from a study of long-term antiretroviral therapy in people with HIV. Study at large: The oldest specimens predate the 2015 immediate-ART recommendation by about a decade. Points from the study as a whole: All blood samples came from the years 2004 to 2017, possibly under older ART regimens. Clones that had undergone expansion before ART prevailed in the repertoire throughout all time points.

Sequencing was performed on unsorted PBMCs, taken about 2.7 years after starting antiretroviral therapy. The TCR sequence derives from a man under 40 with HIV. The V call is TRBV4-2, the J call TRBJ2-5; tentatively, D is TRBD2 (7 bases). The CDR3 coding sequence is TGTGCCAGCAGCCAAGAAGGGGGGGCCGGGGGGACCCAGTACTTC. Translation gives CASSQEGGAGGTQYF.